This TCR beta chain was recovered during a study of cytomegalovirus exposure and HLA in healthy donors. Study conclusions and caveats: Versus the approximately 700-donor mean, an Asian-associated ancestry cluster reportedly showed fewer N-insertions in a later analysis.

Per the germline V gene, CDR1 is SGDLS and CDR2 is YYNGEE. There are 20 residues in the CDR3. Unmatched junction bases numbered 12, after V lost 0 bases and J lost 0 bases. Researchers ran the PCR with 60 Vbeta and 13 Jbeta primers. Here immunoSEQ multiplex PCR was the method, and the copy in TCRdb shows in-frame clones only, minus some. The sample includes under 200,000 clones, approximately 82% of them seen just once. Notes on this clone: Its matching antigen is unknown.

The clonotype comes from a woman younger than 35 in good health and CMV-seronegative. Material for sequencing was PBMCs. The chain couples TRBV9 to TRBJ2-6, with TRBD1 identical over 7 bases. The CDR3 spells CASSVGPWQGVSSGANVLTF. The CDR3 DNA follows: TGTGCCAGCAGCGTAGGGCCATGGCAGGGGGTAAGCTCTGGGGCCAACGTCCTGACTTTC.